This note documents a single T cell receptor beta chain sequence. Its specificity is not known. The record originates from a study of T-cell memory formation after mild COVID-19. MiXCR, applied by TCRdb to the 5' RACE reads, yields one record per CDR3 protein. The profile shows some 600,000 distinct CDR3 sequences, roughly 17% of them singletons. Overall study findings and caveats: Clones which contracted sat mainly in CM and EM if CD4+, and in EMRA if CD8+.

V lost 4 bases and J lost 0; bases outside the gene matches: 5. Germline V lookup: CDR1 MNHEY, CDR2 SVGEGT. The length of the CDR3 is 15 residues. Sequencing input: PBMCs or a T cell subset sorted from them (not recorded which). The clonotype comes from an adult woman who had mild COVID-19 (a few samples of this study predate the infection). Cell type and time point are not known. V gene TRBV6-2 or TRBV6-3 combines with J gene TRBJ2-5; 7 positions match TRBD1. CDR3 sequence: CASSSPRGNQETQYF. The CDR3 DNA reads TGTGCCAGCAGTTCACCCAGGGGGAACCAAGAGACCCAGTACTTC.